This T cell receptor beta chain was observed in a study of blood T cells in healthy people across ages. The CDR3 contains 15 residues. With 5 bases clipped from V and 7 bases from J, the junction kept 13 bases outside the gene matches. Germline lookup yields CDR1 SEHNR and CDR2 FQNEAQ (reference sequence). Alongside a J-beta primer mix, a sample-barcoded 5' primer served in a second PCR lasting roughly 7 to 11 cycles. TCRdb ran MiXCR on the 5' RACE reads and lists one entry per CDR3 protein. This sample has roughly 720,000 distinct CDR3 sequences; about 48% occur once, and the top ten carry 41%. Sample: blood. The TCR originated in a man older than 75 in good health. This chain links TRBV7-9 with TRBJ2-7, with TRBD1 identical over 8 bases. CDR3 coding DNA: TGTGCCAGCAGCCCGGCAGGGGGCGCGAGAAATGAGCAGTACTTC. Translated, it gives CASSPAGGARNEQYF.